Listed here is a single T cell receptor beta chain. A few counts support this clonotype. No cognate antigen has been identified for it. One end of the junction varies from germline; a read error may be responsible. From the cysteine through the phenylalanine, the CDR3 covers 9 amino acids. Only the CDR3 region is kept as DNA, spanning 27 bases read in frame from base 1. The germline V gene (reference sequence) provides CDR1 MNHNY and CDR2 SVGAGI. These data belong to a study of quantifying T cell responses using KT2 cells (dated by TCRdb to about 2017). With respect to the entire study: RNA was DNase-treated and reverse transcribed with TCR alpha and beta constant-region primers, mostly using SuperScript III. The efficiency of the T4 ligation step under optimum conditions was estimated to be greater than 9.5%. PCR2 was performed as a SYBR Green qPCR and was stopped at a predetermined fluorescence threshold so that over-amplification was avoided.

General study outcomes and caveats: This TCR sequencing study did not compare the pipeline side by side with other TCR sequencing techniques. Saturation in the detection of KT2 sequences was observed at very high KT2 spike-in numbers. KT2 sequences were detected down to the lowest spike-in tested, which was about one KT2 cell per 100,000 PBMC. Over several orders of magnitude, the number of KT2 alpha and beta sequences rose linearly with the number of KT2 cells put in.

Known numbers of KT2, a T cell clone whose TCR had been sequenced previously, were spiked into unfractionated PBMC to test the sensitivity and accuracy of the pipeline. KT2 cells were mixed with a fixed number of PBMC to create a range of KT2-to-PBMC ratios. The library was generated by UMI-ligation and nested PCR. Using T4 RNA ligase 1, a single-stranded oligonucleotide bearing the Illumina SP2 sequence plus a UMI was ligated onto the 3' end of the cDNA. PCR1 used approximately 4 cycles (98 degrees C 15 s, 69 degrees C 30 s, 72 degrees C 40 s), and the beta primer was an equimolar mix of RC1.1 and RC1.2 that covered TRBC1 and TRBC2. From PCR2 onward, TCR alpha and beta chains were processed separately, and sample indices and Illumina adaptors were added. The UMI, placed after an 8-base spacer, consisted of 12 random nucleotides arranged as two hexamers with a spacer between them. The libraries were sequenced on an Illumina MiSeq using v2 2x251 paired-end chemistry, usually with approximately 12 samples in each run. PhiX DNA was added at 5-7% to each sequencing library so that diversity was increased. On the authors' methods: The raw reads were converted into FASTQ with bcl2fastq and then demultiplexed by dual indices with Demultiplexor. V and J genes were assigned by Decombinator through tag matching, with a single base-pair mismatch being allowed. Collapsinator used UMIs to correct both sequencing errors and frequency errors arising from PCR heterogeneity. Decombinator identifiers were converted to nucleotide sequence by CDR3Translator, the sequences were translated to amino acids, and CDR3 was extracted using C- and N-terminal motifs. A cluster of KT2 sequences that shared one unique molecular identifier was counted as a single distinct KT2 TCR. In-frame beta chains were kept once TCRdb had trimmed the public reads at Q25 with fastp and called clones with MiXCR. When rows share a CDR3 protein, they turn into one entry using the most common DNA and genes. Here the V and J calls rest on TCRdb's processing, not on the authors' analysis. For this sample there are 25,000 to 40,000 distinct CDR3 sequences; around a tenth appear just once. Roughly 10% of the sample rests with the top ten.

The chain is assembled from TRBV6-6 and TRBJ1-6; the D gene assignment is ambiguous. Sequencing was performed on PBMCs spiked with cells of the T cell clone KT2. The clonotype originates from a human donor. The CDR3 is CACSWPLHF. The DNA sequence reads TGTGCCTGCAGTTGGCCCCTCCACTTT.